This T cell receptor beta chain was recovered during a study of blood T cell repertoires in COVID-19. Study overall: Samples came from the United States, Italy and Spain, spanning acute and convalescent COVID-19. T cells, B-cell-depleted T cells, or PBMCs provided the cDNA or gDNA that served as material.

Per the original methods: Amplification with reference gene primers provided the estimates of nucleated cell counts. The protocol was immunoSEQ multiplex PCR, while the TCRdb copy is restricted to in-frame clones and leaves out a portion. The V and J calls and the clone size are those of that table, but D and trimming were determined from the DNA. Of approximately 150,000 clones in the sample, approximately 81% were seen once. Germline-derived CDR1 and CDR2 are MDHEN and SYDVKM. The CDR3 sequence is 12 residues long. Trimming pared 4 bases from V and 5 bases from J, leaving 8 bases between. The V gene is TRBV28, the J gene TRBJ1-1; D is undetermined. The source material was peripheral blood. The TCR was taken from a man aged 40-50 years with acute or convalescent COVID-19. In DNA form, the CDR3 reads TGTGCCAGCAGTTATCGGGGAACTGAAGCTTTCTTT. Translation: CASSYRGTEAFF.